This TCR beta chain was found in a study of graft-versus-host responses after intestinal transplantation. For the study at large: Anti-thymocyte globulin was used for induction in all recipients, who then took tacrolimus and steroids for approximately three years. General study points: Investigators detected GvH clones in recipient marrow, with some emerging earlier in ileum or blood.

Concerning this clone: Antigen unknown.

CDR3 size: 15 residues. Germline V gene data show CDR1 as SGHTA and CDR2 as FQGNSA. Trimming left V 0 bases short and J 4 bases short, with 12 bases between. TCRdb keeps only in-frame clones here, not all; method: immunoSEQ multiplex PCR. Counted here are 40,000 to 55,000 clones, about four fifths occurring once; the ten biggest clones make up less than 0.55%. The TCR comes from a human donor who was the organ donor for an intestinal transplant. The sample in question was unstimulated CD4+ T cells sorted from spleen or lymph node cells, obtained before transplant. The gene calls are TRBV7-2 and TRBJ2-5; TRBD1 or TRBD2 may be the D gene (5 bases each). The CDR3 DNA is TGTGCCAGCAGCTTAGCCCGGGGCAAGGGAGAGACCCAGTACTTC. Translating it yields CASSLARGKGETQYF.